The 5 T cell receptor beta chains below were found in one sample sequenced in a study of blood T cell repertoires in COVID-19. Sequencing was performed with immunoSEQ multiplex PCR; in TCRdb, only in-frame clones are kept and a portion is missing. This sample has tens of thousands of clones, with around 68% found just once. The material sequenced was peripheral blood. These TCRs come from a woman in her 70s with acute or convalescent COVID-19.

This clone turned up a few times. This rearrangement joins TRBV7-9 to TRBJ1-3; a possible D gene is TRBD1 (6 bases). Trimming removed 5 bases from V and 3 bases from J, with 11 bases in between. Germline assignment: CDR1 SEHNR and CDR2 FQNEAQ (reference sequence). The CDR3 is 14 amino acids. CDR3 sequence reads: CASSVEGGGNTIYF. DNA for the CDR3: TGTGCCAGCAGCGTCGAAGGGGGTGGAAACACCATATATTTT.

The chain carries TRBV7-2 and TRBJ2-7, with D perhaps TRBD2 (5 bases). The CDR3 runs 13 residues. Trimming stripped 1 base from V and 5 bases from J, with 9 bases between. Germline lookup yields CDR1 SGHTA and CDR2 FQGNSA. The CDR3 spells CASSLVSGDEQYF. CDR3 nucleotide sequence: TGTGCCAGCAGCTTAGTCTCCGGGGACGAGCAGTACTTC.

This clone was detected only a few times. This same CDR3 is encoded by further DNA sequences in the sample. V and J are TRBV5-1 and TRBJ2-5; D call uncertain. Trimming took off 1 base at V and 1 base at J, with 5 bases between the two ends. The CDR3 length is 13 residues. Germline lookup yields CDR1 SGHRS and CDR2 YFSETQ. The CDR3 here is CASSLRVQETQYF. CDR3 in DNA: TGCGCCAGCAGCTTGCGGGTCCAAGAGACCCAGTACTTC.

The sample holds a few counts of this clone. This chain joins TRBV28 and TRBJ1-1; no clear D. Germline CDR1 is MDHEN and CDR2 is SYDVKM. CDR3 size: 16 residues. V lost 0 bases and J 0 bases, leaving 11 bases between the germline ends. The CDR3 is CASSLWGRRLNTEAFF. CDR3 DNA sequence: TGTGCCAGCAGTTTATGGGGCCGCAGGTTGAACACTGAAGCTTTCTTT.

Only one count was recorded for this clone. The CDR3: CASSYSRLEQFF. As DNA, the CDR3 is TGTGCCAGCAGTTACTCTCGACTTGAGCAGTTCTTC. The rearrangement links TRBV6-5 to TRBJ2-1; no firm D call. V lost 0 bases and J 9 bases, leaving 6 bases between the germline ends. CDR1 and CDR2 from the germline V gene are MNHEY and SVGAGI. The CDR3 covers 12 residues.